This T cell receptor beta chain was recovered during a study of blood T cell repertoires in COVID-19. Across the whole study: Specimens from acute and convalescent COVID-19 originated in the United States, Italy and Spain. T cells, B-cell-depleted T cells, or PBMCs supplied cDNA or gDNA.

The method was immunoSEQ multiplex PCR; TCRdb's version includes in-frame clones alone and lacks a portion of them. The data contain 140,000 to 150,000 clones, around 80% of them seen just once; the ten biggest clones take up 35% to 40%. This clone showed up just a few times. This CDR3 spans 13 amino acids. Trimming cost V 3 bases and J 7 bases, with 9 bases left between them. The J gene is TRBJ1-4, the V gene TRBV12-3 or TRBV12-4; D gene unclear. This TCR derives from a human donor in a cohort sampled during active COVID-19. Sequencing was performed on peripheral blood. Here the CDR3 DNA reads TGTGCCAGCAGTTTTACGGGAACTGAAAAACTGTTTTTT. It encodes CASSFTGTEKLFF.